Following are 19 T cell receptor beta chains from one sample sequenced in a study of regulatory T cells in long-lasting Graves disease. Arm-PCR of CDR3 regions with iRepertoire HTBI primers generated TCR beta libraries. TCRdb used MiXCR to reprocess the multiplex PCR reads, holding one entry per CDR3 protein. The data contain roughly 400,000 distinct CDR3 sequences, 15% of them singletons. The sample's time point: newly diagnosed GD, antithyroid drugs for less than 3 months. PBMCs provided the RNA from which the TCR library was made. A further study also used this sample, focusing on T cells in Graves' hyperthyroidism and ophthalmopathy.

The sequencing here drew on peripheral blood mononuclear cells (PBMCs), taken at new diagnosis, from a patient treated with antithyroid drugs. These receptors came from a middle-aged woman with Graves disease.

A few counts support this clonotype. The CDR3 coding sequence is TGTGCCAGCAGCCGATCGAACACCGGGGAGCTGTTTTTT. It yields the protein CASSRSNTGELFF. The chain links TRBV7-2 to TRBJ2-2; no clear D. Trimming took off 5 bases at V and 0 bases at J, with 4 bases between the two ends. The CDR3 is made up of 13 amino acids. Germline CDR1 and CDR2: SGHTA and FQGNSA.

Many counts were recorded for this clonotype. The chain recombines TRBV27 with TRBJ1-5; a possible D gene is TRBD1 (5 bases). V was pared by 6 bases and J by 4 bases, with 16 bases between. The CDR3 is 15 residues long. In germline, CDR1 is MNHEY, CDR2 SMNVEV (reference sequence). The CDR3 loop reads CASSPGSGGNQPQHF. The CDR3 DNA reads as TGTGCCAGCAGCCCGGGTTCGGGGGGGAATCAGCCCCAGCATTTT.

In its sample, this clonotype was seen many times. V is TRBV5-1 and J is TRBJ2-7; possible D gene TRBD2, 5 bases. Germline-derived CDR1 and CDR2 are SGHRS and YFSETQ. The ends were cut back, 4 bases at V and 5 bases at J, with 16 bases in the middle. The CDR3 has 14 residues. CDR3 bases: TGCGCCAGCAGCACACTTACTAGATCCGACGAGCAGTACTTC. It encodes CASSTLTRSDEQYF.

V usage is TRBV28 and J usage is TRBJ2-1; 10 nucleotides agree with TRBD1. V lost 3 bases, J lost 8 bases, and 16 bases stayed unmatched. This CDR3 is built from 18 residues. Germline CDR1 MDHEN, CDR2 SYDVKM. CDR3 bases: TGTGCCAGCAGTTTTTCGCCAACCGGGACAGGGGCGCACGATGAGCAGTTCTTC. Translation: CASSFSPTGTGAHDEQFF.

This clonotype was detected ten times or more. The chain joins TRBV12-3 or TRBV12-4 to TRBJ2-7; 8 positions match TRBD1. Trimming took 6 bases from V and 9 from J; bases not matched to a gene: 7. CDR3 size: 12 residues. This CDR3 is CASSTVGTGQYF. The CDR3, as DNA: TGTGCCAGCAGCACAGTAGGGACAGGGCAGTACTTC.

With respect to this clonotype: This could be a read error, since a much larger clone is one nucleotide away. This sequence joins TRBV18 and TRBJ2-3; TRBD1 or TRBD2 may be the D gene (5 bases each). With 7 bases removed from V and 8 bases from J, the gap between germline ends came to 13 bases. The CDR3 loop spans 12 amino acids. The V gene's germline CDR1 is KGHSH and CDR2 LQKENI. The CDR3 loop is CASCRDAGTQYF. Written as DNA, the CDR3 is TGTGCCAGCTGCAGGGACGCAGGTACGCAGTATTTT.

This clonotype was counted ten times or more. This sequence joins TRBV6-2 or TRBV6-3 and TRBJ2-7; 7 bases align to TRBD2. The CDR3 spans 15 residues. Germline CDR1 reads MNHEY; CDR2 reads SVGEGT. V shed 6 bases, J shed 4 bases, and the junction held 12 bases outside the gene matches. The CDR3 DNA sequence: TGTGCCAGCAGGCCCCTTGGACTAGATGTATACGAGCAGTACTTC. Translating it yields CASRPLGLDVYEQYF.

This clonotype has more than one count but fewer than ten. J is TRBJ2-2 and V is TRBV10-3; tentative D call: TRBD2 (5 bases). Germline CDR1 reads ENHRY; CDR2 reads SYGVKD. The CDR3 covers 14 residues. Trimming shortened V by 0 bases and J by 5 bases, and 7 bases separated the two germline ends. DNA for the CDR3: TGTGCCATCAGTGAGTCGGACTGGACCGGGGAGCTGTTTTTT. This sequence encodes CAISESDWTGELFF.

Comment on this clonotype: A much larger clone differs by one base, so this may be a read error. This chain uses TRBV28 with TRBJ2-7, with a tentative D call TRBD1 (6 bases). The CDR3 extends over 14 amino acids. The V gene lost 6 bases and the J gene lost 5 bases, with 17 bases spanning the gap. Germline-derived CDR1 and CDR2 are MDHEN and SYDVKM. The CDR3 nucleotides are TGTGCCAGCAGCCCGGTAAGGACAGTTCACGAGCAGTACTTC. Amino acids: CASSPVRTVHEQYF.

The V and J genes are TRBV11-1 and TRBJ2-7; no definite D call. V was cut by 5 bases and J by 3 bases, with 11 bases left in between. CDR1 SGHAT and CDR2 FQDESV come from the germline V gene (reference sequence). The CDR3 covers 13 residues. The CDR3: CASSAIPLYEQYF. The CDR3 coding sequence is TGTGCCAGCAGCGCTATTCCCCTCTACGAGCAGTACTTC.

This chain joins TRBV20-1 and TRBJ1-2; a possible D gene is TRBD1 (5 bases). The CDR3 length is 14 residues. CDR1 is DFQATT and CDR2 is SNEGSKA in the germline V gene (reference sequence). Trimming left V 6 bases short and J 4 bases short, with 18 bases between. The CDR3 DNA follows: TGCAGTGCAAACGGCGGGACCGGCGCCTATGGCTACACCTTC. Translation: CSANGGTGAYGYTF.

This clonotype was counted at least ten times. The V gene is TRBV27, the J gene TRBJ2-3; D might be TRBD1 (6 bases). V lost 6 bases and J lost 0, with 10 bases in between. This CDR3 contains 14 residues. Germline CDR1 MNHEY, CDR2 SMNVEV (reference sequence). CDR3 sequence reads: CASRKGVSTDTQYF. The CDR3 nucleotides read TGTGCCAGCAGGAAGGGGGTTAGCACAGATACGCAGTATTTT.

In this sample, this clonotype turned up many times. V usage is TRBV6-2 or TRBV6-3 and J usage is TRBJ2-1; D is perhaps TRBD2 (6 bases). V was shortened by 0 bases and J by 0 bases, with 24 bases between the two germline ends. The V gene's germline CDR1 is MNHEY and CDR2 SVGEGT. The CDR3 loop spans 21 amino acids. The CDR3 coding sequence is TGTGCCAGCAGTTACTCGCCGGGTACGGGAGACCTTCACGGCTCCTACAATGAGCAGTTCTTC. Encoded protein: CASSYSPGTGDLHGSYNEQFF.

This clonotype was counted many times. This chain links TRBV12-3 or TRBV12-4 with TRBJ2-3, with 7 bases that match TRBD2. With 6 bases clipped from V and 1 base from J, the junction kept 4 bases outside the gene matches. The CDR3 runs to 14 residues. CDR3 amino acids: CASSRGSGTDTQYF. The CDR3 coding sequence is TGTGCCAGCAGCCGCGGGAGCGGCACAGATACGCAGTATTTT.

This clonotype was detected many times. This chain joins TRBV27 and TRBJ2-1; perhaps TRBD1 as D (6 bases). CDR1 and CDR2 (germline): MNHEY, SMNVEV (reference sequence). The V end was cut by 8 bases, the J end by 7 bases, with 12 bases between. This CDR3 has 12 amino acids. CDR3 sequence reads: CASGSGANEQFF. The DNA of the CDR3 is TGTGCCAGCGGATCAGGGGCAAATGAGCAGTTCTTC.

This clonotype was recorded at least ten times. The chain carries TRBV6-1 and TRBJ2-7; TRBD1 is a possible D gene (5 bases). Trimming shortened V by 6 bases and J by 3 bases, and 9 bases separated the two germline ends. The CDR3 runs to 12 residues. Germline V gene data show CDR1 as MNHNS and CDR2 as SASEGT. The CDR3, as DNA: TGTGCCAGCAGCCCAGGGAACTACGAGCAGTACTTC. Amino acid sequence: CASSPGNYEQYF.

This clonotype was counted at least ten times. The chain employs TRBV9 and TRBJ1-6; D is uncertain. This CDR3 is built from 12 residues. Germline lookup yields CDR1 SGDLS and CDR2 YYNGEE. V lost 4 bases to trimming and J lost 7 bases, with 6 bases between them. CDR3 amino acids: CASSPGNSPLHF. DNA of the CDR3: TGTGCCAGCAGCCCAGGAAATTCACCCCTCCACTTT.

This clonotype was seen many times. The chain links TRBV27 to TRBJ2-1; D unresolved. The CDR3 runs 14 residues. Germline CDR1 MNHEY, CDR2 SMNVEV (reference sequence). V lost 5 bases to trimming and J lost 5 bases, with 13 bases between them. CDR3: CASSPPSANNEQFF. DNA for the CDR3: TGTGCCAGCAGTCCCCCCTCGGCGAACAATGAGCAGTTCTTC.

Notes on this clonotype: A single base separates this from a much larger clone, so it may be a read error. The conserved phenylalanine or tryptophan normally closing the CDR3 is absent here, so this likely arose from a read error. The CDR3, as DNA: TGCAGTGCTAGGGGCGACCGGGAGGGCCGGTATACGCAGTATTTG. Translated, it gives CSARGDREGRYTQYL. The chain is built from TRBV20-1 and TRBJ2-3, with TRBD2 matching 8 bases. Germline V gene lookup returns CDR1 DFQATT and CDR2 SNEGSKA (reference sequence). This CDR3 spans 15 amino acids. The V gene end was trimmed by 3 bases and the J gene end by 7 bases; junction bases not matched to a gene: 12.